One sample yielded the 27 T cell receptor beta chains listed below, sequenced in a study of T cell changes during pregnancy in multiple sclerosis. The repertoire was sequenced with immunoSEQ multiplex PCR; TCRdb's copy has only in-frame clones and lacks some. Among about 79,000 clones, just over 90% were seen once, and the ten largest hold around 0.7%. The material sequenced was peripheral blood, taken in the second trimester of pregnancy. The receptors were gathered from a female donor in good health, enrolled as a control in a pregnancy study.

The rearrangement links TRBV15 to TRBJ2-4; no firm D call. Germline V gives CDR1 LNHNV, CDR2 YYDKDF (reference sequence). Trimming took off 2 bases at V and 0 bases at J, with 14 bases between the two ends. CDR3 length equals 17 residues. CDR3 DNA sequence: TGTGCCACCAGCAGACGATACAGTGACCTAGCCAAAAACATTCAGTACTTC. Protein product: CATSRRYSDLAKNIQYF.

This chain uses TRBV28 with TRBJ1-6; 8 bases align to TRBD1. This CDR3 is built from 16 residues. Trimming cost V 3 bases and J 9 bases; bases outside gene matches: 10. From germline, CDR1 is MDHEN and CDR2 SYDVKM. CDR3 in amino acids: CASSLGRQGRGSPLHF. The CDR3 nucleotides read TGTGCCAGCAGTTTGGGGCGACAGGGGCGCGGTTCACCCCTCCACTTT. Looking up the rest from reference TRBV28 and TRBJ1-6 gives the full variable domain: DVKVTQSSRYLVKRTGEKVFLECVQDMDHENMFWYRQDPGLGLRLIYFSYDVKMKEKGDIPEGYSVSREKKERFSLILESASTNQTSMYLCASSLGRQGRGSPLHFGNGTRLTVT.

The chain carries TRBV25-1 and TRBJ2-5, with a weak D call TRBD2 (5 bases). Trimming left V 0 bases short and J 5 bases short, with 7 bases between. Germline CDR1 reads MGHDK; CDR2 reads SYGVNS. This CDR3 has 13 residues. The CDR3 loop is CASSEYGVETQYF. DNA of the CDR3: TGTGCCAGCAGTGAATACGGGGTTGAGACCCAGTACTTC.

This clone has a single count. This chain links TRBV25-1 with TRBJ2-3, with 9 bases matching TRBD2. V lost 0 bases and J lost 7; bases outside the gene matches: 8. Germline V gene lookup returns CDR1 MGHDK and CDR2 SYGVNS. This CDR3 has 16 residues. The CDR3 DNA reads TGTGCCAGCAGTGAATATAGCGGGGGACTCACGTATACGCAGTATTTT. Translation gives CASSEYSGGLTYTQYF.

The rearrangement joins TRBV27 to TRBJ1-1, with 7 bases matching TRBD1. Trimming removed 7 bases from V and 6 bases from J; junction bases left unmatched: 5. In germline, CDR1 is MNHEY, CDR2 SMNVEV (reference sequence). The CDR3 length is 12 residues. In nucleotides, the CDR3 is TGTGCCAGCACCTCAACAGGGGCTGAAGCTTTCTTT. It yields the protein CASTSTGAEAFF.

The chain recombines TRBV27 with TRBJ1-2; TRBD1 agrees at 8 bases. Germline assignment: CDR1 MNHEY and CDR2 SMNVEV (reference sequence). The CDR3 covers 15 residues. V was clipped by 5 bases and J by 2 bases; unmatched bases: 7. The CDR3 DNA reads TGTGCCAGCAGTCCCCAGACAGGGGTAAACTATGGCTACACCTTC. Translating it yields CASSPQTGVNYGYTF.

V and J are TRBV30 and TRBJ1-2, with D possibly TRBD1 on 5 matching bases. The CDR3 has 13 residues. Germline values: CDR1 GTSNPN, CDR2 SVGIG (reference sequence). The V and J ends lost 7 bases and 5 bases respectively, with 17 bases between them. Here the CDR3 reads CALSVGGTYGYTF. CDR3 DNA: TGTGCCTTGTCGGTGGGGGGGACGTATGGCTACACCTTC. Supplemented by reference TRBV30 and TRBJ1-2, the full variable domain reads SQTIHQWPATLVQPVGSPLSLECTVEGTSNPNLYWYRQAAGRGLQLLFYSVGIGQISSEVPQNLSASRPQDRQFILSSKKLLLSDSGFYLCALSVGGTYGYTFGSGTRLTVV.

This rearrangement joins TRBV6-6 to TRBJ1-1; 7 bases align to TRBD1. The J segment lost 4 bases and the V segment lost 8 bases, leaving 7 bases of the junction unmatched. This CDR3 is built from 13 residues. In germline, CDR1 is MNHNY, CDR2 SVGAGI (reference sequence). The CDR3 nucleotides are TGTGCCAGCCACAGGGGAGACTTCACTGAAGCTTTCTTT. Its protein is CASHRGDFTEAFF.

V is TRBV9 and J is TRBJ2-2; perhaps TRBD1 as D (6 bases). CDR1 SGDLS and CDR2 YYNGEE come from the germline V gene. The CDR3 length is 17 residues. The ends were cut back, 3 bases at V and 5 bases at J, with 20 bases in the middle. CDR3 in amino acids: CASSGTFRGHQTGELFF. The CDR3 region has the DNA TGTGCCAGCAGCGGTACGTTTAGGGGACATCAGACCGGGGAGCTGTTTTTT. Supplemented by reference TRBV9 and TRBJ2-2, the full variable domain reads DSGVTQTPKHLITATGQRVTLRCSPRSGDLSVYWYQQSLDQGLQFLIQYYNGEERAKGNILERFSAQQFPDLHSELNLSSLELGDSALYFCASSGTFRGHQTGELFFGEGSRLTVL.

This chain connects TRBV7-6 to TRBJ2-7, with TRBD2 as a possible D gene (7 bases). Germline CDR1 reads SGHVS; CDR2 reads FNYEAQ. V shed 5 bases and J shed 0 bases, with 17 bases lying between them. The CDR3 contains 16 residues. The CDR3 loop reads CASSPYSRGGSYEQYF. The DNA of the CDR3 is TGTGCCAGCAGCCCATATAGTAGGGGGGGCTCCTACGAGCAGTACTTC. Complete variable domain (other parts from reference TRBV7-6 and TRBJ2-7): GAGVSQSPRYKVTKRGQDVALRCDPISGHVSLYWYRQALGQGPEFLTYFNYEAQQDKSGLPNDRFSAERPEGSISTLTIQRTEQRDSAMYRCASSPYSRGGSYEQYFGPGTRLTVT.

J is TRBJ2-1 and V is TRBV7-3; TRBD1 agrees at 7 bases. V lost 4 bases, J lost 4 bases, and 13 bases stayed unmatched. This CDR3 comprises 17 residues. The germline V gene encodes CDR1 SGHTA and CDR2 FQGTGA. The CDR3: CASSSIGPGQRYNEQFF. The CDR3 region has the DNA TGTGCCAGCAGCTCAATAGGCCCGGGACAGAGGTACAATGAGCAGTTCTTC.

There are a few counts of this clone. The chain combines TRBV14 with TRBJ1-1; perhaps TRBD1 as D (5 bases). CDR1 and CDR2 (germline): SGHDN, FVKESK. Deletions cut 5 bases from V and 12 bases from J, with 19 bases between. This CDR3 has 13 amino acids. The DNA of the CDR3 is TGTGCCAGCAGCTTATCTCCGGGGGTCGTACCTTTCTTT. Encoded protein: CASSLSPGVVPFF.

As concerns this clone: An end of the junction does not agree with germline; a read error may underlie this. CDR3 nucleotide sequence: TGTGCCAGCAGCCAAGAGGACAGGCCAATATTT. Its protein product is CASSQEDRPIF. The J gene is TRBJ1-1, the V gene TRBV14; 7 bases match TRBD1. CDR1 is SGHDN and CDR2 is FVKESK in the germline V gene. The CDR3 extends over 11 amino acids.

V and J are TRBV7-6 and TRBJ2-3, with 12 bases aligning to TRBD2. V lost 5 bases to trimming and J lost 10 bases; unmatched junction nucleotides: 13. The CDR3 sequence is 16 residues long. Germline V lookup: CDR1 SGHVS, CDR2 FNYEAQ. The CDR3, as DNA: TGTGCCAGCAGCCCAGGGACTAGCGGGTCAAAAAGGGCGCAGTATTTT. Encoded protein: CASSPGTSGSKRAQYF.

V and J are TRBV7-2 and TRBJ2-1, with 7 positions matching TRBD1. V gave up 6 bases and J gave up 2 bases; unmatched junction bases: 10. The CDR3 has 16 residues. CDR1 SGHTA and CDR2 FQGNSA come from the germline V gene. CDR3 in DNA: TGTGCCAGCAGTATTACCGGGACAGAGACCTACAATGAGCAGTTCTTC. Amino acids: CASSITGTETYNEQFF.

For this clone: The sample carries other DNA sequences with the same CDR3. This chain connects TRBV9 to TRBJ2-5; 9 bases map to TRBD1. J was trimmed by 5 bases and V by 3 bases; bases with no gene match: 5. Per the germline V gene, CDR1 is SGDLS and CDR2 is YYNGEE. This CDR3 is 14 amino acids long. The CDR3 sequence is CASSADRGGETQYF. In DNA form, the CDR3 reads TGTGCCAGCAGCGCGGACAGGGGAGGGGAGACCCAGTACTTC.

The V call is TRBV2, the J call TRBJ2-3, with D maybe TRBD2 (7 bases). Trimming pared 6 bases from V and 4 bases from J, leaving 20 bases between. The CDR3 covers 16 residues. The germline V gene has CDR1 SNHLY and CDR2 FYNNEI. CDR3 DNA: TGTGCCAGCAGCCCCTGGGGGGCGGGGGCCCCAGATACGCAGTATTTT. Its translation: CASSPWGAGAPDTQYF.

In regard to this clone: The DNA is left out, because the CDR3 cannot be placed on it with certainty; the CDR3 is given as TCRdb lists it. This chain's CDR3 is CASSYGASGRDRERRNTIYF. This chain uses TRBV5-1 with TRBJ1-3; the D call in the table, TRBD1, was not verified against the DNA. Including both end residues, the CDR3 is 20 amino acids long. Germline assignment: CDR1 SGHRS and CDR2 YFSETQ.

The chain combines TRBV29-1 with TRBJ1-1; D gene unclear. V was trimmed by 4 bases and J by 0 bases, leaving 12 bases between them. Germline CDR1 SQVTM, CDR2 ANQGSEA. The CDR3 contains 14 residues. The CDR3 nucleotides read TGCAGCGTTGTAAGTTCGGGAATGAACACTGAAGCTTTCTTT. Encoded protein: CSVVSSGMNTEAFF.

CDR3 region: CASNARSGKLFF. CDR3 bases: TGTGCCAGCAACGCGCGTTCAGGAAAACTGTTTTTT. This sequence joins TRBV6-5 and TRBJ1-4; D unclear. Germline CDR1 is MNHEY and CDR2 is SVGAGI. The V end lost 7 bases, the J end lost 10 bases, and 13 bases lay between the germline ends. This CDR3 is 12 amino acids long.

The gene calls are TRBV19 and TRBJ2-7, with a weak D call TRBD1 (6 bases). CDR1 is LNHDA and CDR2 is SQIVND in the germline V gene (reference sequence). This CDR3 region has 19 residues. V lost 1 base to trimming and J lost 2 bases, with 24 bases between them. The CDR3 DNA is TGTGCCAGTAGTATAGGGACAGAAAGAGGCCGACGCCGAACCTACGAGCAGTACTTC. This gives the protein CASSIGTERGRRRTYEQYF.

The chain uses TRBV21-1 and TRBJ2-7; the table names TRBD2, a call not compared with the DNA. TRBV21-1 is described as a pseudogene. This CDR3 has 17 amino acids. For the CDR3, the DNA is TGTGCCAGCAGCAAAGCGCTAGTGCCCCGTTGGTCCTACGAGCAGTACTTC. Protein product: CASSKALVPRWSYEQYF.

The chain combines TRBV4-2 with TRBJ2-4; D ambiguous. Per the germline V gene, CDR1 is LGHNA and CDR2 is YNFKEQ. Trimming shortened V by 0 bases and J by 3 bases, and 21 bases separated the two germline ends. The CDR3 consists of 19 residues. CDR3 amino acids: CASSQDFDLVTIGKNIQYF. The CDR3, as DNA: TGTGCCAGCAGCCAAGATTTTGATCTGGTGACAATCGGCAAAAACATTCAGTACTTC.

The genes are TRBV7-9 and TRBJ2-1; possibly TRBD2 for D (6 bases). CDR1 and CDR2 (germline): SEHNR, FQNEAQ (reference sequence). V lost 8 bases to trimming and J lost 6 bases, with 11 bases between them. CDR3 size: 12 residues. The CDR3 is CASRGNGNEQFF. CDR3 sequence (DNA): TGTGCCAGCCGGGGGAACGGCAATGAGCAGTTCTTC.

This chain links TRBV7-2 with TRBJ1-4; 7 bases are shared with TRBD1. Germline lookup yields CDR1 SGHTA and CDR2 FQGNSA. The CDR3 has 14 amino acids. V dropped 4 bases and J dropped 4; count of bases not matched to a gene: 3. The CDR3 protein is CASSSTGINEKLFF. As DNA, the CDR3 is TGTGCCAGCAGCTCGACAGGGATTAATGAAAAACTGTTTTTT.

The rearrangement links TRBV18 to TRBJ1-2; TRBD1 agrees at 9 bases. Germline CDR1 and CDR2: KGHSH and LQKENI. This CDR3 is 14 amino acids long. Losses at the gene ends were 5 bases for V and 6 bases for J; bases not matched to a gene: 7. The CDR3 here is CASSIQGAENGYTF. The CDR3 DNA follows: TGTGCCAGCTCAATACAGGGGGCAGAGAATGGCTACACCTTC.

The chain's CDR3 is CASSPYSTINEKLFF. In DNA form, the CDR3 reads TGCGCCAGCAGCCCCTACAGTACAATTAATGAAAAACTGTTTTTT. The chain employs TRBV4-1 and TRBJ1-4; D not resolved. Germline V gene lookup returns CDR1 MGHRA and CDR2 YSYEKL. V was trimmed by 4 bases and J by 4 bases, leaving 13 bases between them. The CDR3 extends over 15 amino acids.